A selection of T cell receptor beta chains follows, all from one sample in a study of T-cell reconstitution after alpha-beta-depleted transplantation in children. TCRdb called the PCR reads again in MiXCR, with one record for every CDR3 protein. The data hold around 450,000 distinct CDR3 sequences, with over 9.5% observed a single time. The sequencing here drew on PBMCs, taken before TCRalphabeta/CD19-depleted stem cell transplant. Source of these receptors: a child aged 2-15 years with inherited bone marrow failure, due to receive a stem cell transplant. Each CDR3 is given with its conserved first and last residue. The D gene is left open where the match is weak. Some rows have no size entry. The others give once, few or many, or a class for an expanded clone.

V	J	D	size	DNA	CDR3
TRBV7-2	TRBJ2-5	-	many	TGTGCCAGCAGCTTACTCGAGTTGGGGACCCAGTACTTC	CASSLLELGTQYF
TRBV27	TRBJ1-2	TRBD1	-	TGTGCCAGCAGGGAAGCGGGACAGGAGTATGGCTACACCTTC	CASREAGQEYGYTF
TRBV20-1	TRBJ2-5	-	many	TGCAGTGCTAGCGGGAGATCAGAGACCCAGTACTTC	CSASGRSETQYF
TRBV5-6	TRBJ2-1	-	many	TGTGCCAGCACCCTGATGTTGCGGGGTGACAATGAGCAGTTCTTC	CASTLMLRGDNEQFF
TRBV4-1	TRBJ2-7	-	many	TGCGCCAGCAGCCAAGATGGCAGGGGAAGGTACGAGCAGTACTTC	CASSQDGRGRYEQYF
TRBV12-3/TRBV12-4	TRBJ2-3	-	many	TGTGCCAGCAGTGGGGGACCTCGAAGCACAGATACGCAGTATTTT	CASSGGPRSTDTQYF
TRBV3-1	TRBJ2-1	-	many	TGTGCCAGCAGCCGGCGGGACAGGGGACTAGCGGCTTACAATGAGCAGTTCTTC	CASSRRDRGLAAYNEQFF
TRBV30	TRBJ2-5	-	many	TGTGCCTGGTCGGTACACTTAAAAGAGACCCAGTACTTC	CAWSVHLKETQYF
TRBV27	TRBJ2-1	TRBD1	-	TGTGCCAGCACCTTAGCCGGGACAGGTTACAATGAGCAGTTCTTC	CASTLAGTGYNEQFF
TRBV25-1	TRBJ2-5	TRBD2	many	TGTGCCAGCAGTCTTCAGAGCGGGAGCTTCGAGACCCAGTACTTC	CASSLQSGSFETQYF
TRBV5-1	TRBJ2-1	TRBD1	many	TGCGCCAGCAGCTTGACAGGGGATCCCAGGGAGAATGAGCAGTTCTTC	CASSLTGDPRENEQFF
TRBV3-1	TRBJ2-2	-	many	TGTGCCAGCAGCCAAGATAAGATCATGAGGCGGGCGGGGCCCGGGGAGCTGTTTTTT	CASSQDKIMRRAGPGELFF
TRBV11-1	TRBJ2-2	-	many	TGTGCCAGCAGCTTCCAGGAGGGGGTTACAACAGGGGCGATCGGGGAGCTGTTTTTT	CASSFQEGVTTGAIGELFF
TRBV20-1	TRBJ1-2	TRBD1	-	TGCAGTGCTAGGAATCGACAGGGGGCGTTTGGCTACACCTTC	CSARNRQGAFGYTF
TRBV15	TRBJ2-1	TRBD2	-	TGTGCCACCAGCGCCGGACTAGCGTCCCTTTCTGGCAATGAGCAGTTCTTC	CATSAGLASLSGNEQFF
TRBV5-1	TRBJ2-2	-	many	TGCGCCAGCAGCCGACAGGCTCCGAACACCGGGGAGCTGTTTTTT	CASSRQAPNTGELFF
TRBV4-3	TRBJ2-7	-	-	TGCGCCAGCACCAGGTGTCGGTCACGGAAATCCTACGAGCAGTACTTC	CASTRCRSRKSYEQYF
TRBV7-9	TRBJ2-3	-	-	TGTGCCAGCAGCTTAGACGTCGGGGCAGATACGCAGTATTTT	CASSLDVGADTQYF
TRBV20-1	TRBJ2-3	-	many	TGCAGTGCTCCAAAGCCAATGAAAGATACGCAGTATTTT	CSAPKPMKDTQYF
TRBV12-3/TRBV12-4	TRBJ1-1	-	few	TGTGCCAGCAGTTTAAACCGGGGGACTGAAGCTTTCTTT	CASSLNRGTEAFF
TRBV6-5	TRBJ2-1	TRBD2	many	TGTGCCAGCAGTTGGATAGCGGGAGTAAAAAATGAGCAGTTCTTC	CASSWIAGVKNEQFF
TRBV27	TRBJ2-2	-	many	TGTGCCAGCACCGACGACAGGCCGAACACCGGGGAGCTGTTTTTT	CASTDDRPNTGELFF
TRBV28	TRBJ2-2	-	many	TGTGCCAGCAGTTTGGTTAGCGGTACCGGGGAGCTGTTTTTT	CASSLVSGTGELFF
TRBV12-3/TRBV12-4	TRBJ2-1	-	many	TGTGCCAGCAGTTACAGGGTGATGTCCTACAATGAGCAGTTCTTC	CASSYRVMSYNEQFF
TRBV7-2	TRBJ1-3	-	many	TGTGCCAGCAGCGGAACAAGGGGTGGAAACACCATATATTTT	CASSGTRGGNTIYF
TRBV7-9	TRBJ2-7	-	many	TGTGCCAGCAGCTTTACGGGGGAGCAGTACTTC	CASSFTGEQYF
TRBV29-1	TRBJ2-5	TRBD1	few	TGCAGCGTTGAGGGTCCGGACAGGGGGCGAGAGACCCAGTACTTC	CSVEGPDRGRETQYF
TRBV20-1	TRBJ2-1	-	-	TGCAGTGCTAGTAAGGCAAGCGGCCCGGACAATGAGCAGTTCTTC	CSASKASGPDNEQFF
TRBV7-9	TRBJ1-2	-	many	TGTGCCAGCAGCTTATTTTTCCAGAATGGCTACACCTTC	CASSLFFQNGYTF
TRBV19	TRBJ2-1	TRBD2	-	TGTGCCAGTAGTATAGCGGGACTAGCTTTCAATGAGCAGTTCTTC	CASSIAGLAFNEQFF
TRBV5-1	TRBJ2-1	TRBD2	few	TGCGCCAGCGGCGGACTAGCGGGAGTAGATGAGCAGTTCTTC	CASGGLAGVDEQFF
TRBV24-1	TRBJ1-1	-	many	TGTGCCACCAGTGGACAGCACACTGAAGCTTTCTTT	CATSGQHTEAFF
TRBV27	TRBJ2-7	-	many	TGTGCCAGCAGTTTAATACGCCCGACAACGGGGGAGCAGTACTTC	CASSLIRPTTGEQYF
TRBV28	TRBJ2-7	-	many	TGTGCCAGCAGTTTACCTCCGGGCCTGGAGGCGTACTTC	CASSLPPGLEAYF
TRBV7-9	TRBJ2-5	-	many	TGTGCCAGCAGCTTACGGTTCGGAGAGACCCAGTACTTC	CASSLRFGETQYF
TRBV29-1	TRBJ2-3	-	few	TGCAGCGTTCTAAGACGGAACACAGATACGCAGTATTTT	CSVLRRNTDTQYF
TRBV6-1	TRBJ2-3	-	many	TGTGCCAGCACGCACAGGTCCACAGATACGCAGTATTTT	CASTHRSTDTQYF
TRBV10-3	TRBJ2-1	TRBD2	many	TGTGCCATCAGTGAGGGACTAGCGGGGCCTACCTACAATGAGCAGTTCTTC	CAISEGLAGPTYNEQFF
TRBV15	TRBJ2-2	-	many	TGTGCCACCAGCAGACAAGGGGGGGGGCTGGAGCTGTTTTTT	CATSRQGGGLELFF
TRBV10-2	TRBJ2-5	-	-	TGCGCCAGCACCACTTCCGGGGGTCAAGAGACCCAGTACTTC	CASTTSGGQETQYF
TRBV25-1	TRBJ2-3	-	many	TGTGCCAGCAGTGAATGGTCCGGGGGAGACGGAGATACGCAGTATTTT	CASSEWSGGDGDTQYF
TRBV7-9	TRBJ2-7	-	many	TGTGCCAGCACCAGAGAGCAGGGGAACGAGCAGTACTTC	CASTREQGNEQYF
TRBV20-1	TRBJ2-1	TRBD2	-	TGCAGTGCTAGAGATCCACGCCGTCTTTGGGCGGGAGGGTACAATGAGCAGTTCTTC	CSARDPRRLWAGGYNEQFF
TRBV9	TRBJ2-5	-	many	TGTGCCAGCAGCGTCCGGCTCCAAGAGACCCAGTACTTC	CASSVRLQETQYF
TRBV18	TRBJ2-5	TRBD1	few	TGTGCCAGCTCAGCCACGACAGGGACGGAGACCCAGTACTTC	CASSATTGTETQYF
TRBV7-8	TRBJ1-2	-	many	TGTGCCAGCAGCTTAGGGGGCCGGGACTATGGCTACACCTTC	CASSLGGRDYGYTF
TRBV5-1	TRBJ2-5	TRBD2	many	TGCGCCAGCAGCCCGACTAGCGGGAGGCCCCAAGAGACCCAGTACTTC	CASSPTSGRPQETQYF
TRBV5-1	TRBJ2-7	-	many	TGCGCCAGCAGCAGGCAGGGGGGTCCCGCCTACGAGCAGTACTTC	CASSRQGGPAYEQYF